The following is a TCR beta chain sequence with its context. V was shortened by 5 bases and J by 3 bases, with 19 bases between the two germline ends. The CDR3 is made up of 16 amino acids. Germline assignment: CDR1 SGHTA and CDR2 FQGNSA. The data derive from a study of blood T cell repertoires in COVID-19. Across the whole study: Samples of COVID-19 (acute and convalescent) were obtained from the United States, Italy and Spain.

Sequencing used immunoSEQ multiplex PCR; TCRdb keeps in-frame clones, though not all of them. This table holds approximately 230,000 clones, approximately 84% found once. The sequencing input was PBMCs or T cells enriched from blood (not recorded which). This sequence originates from a man aged 40-49 years who had recovered from COVID-19. The V and J genes are TRBV7-2 and TRBJ1-1; D might be TRBD1 (6 bases). CDR3 in amino acids: CASSLDRRQEDTEAFF. CDR3 sequence (DNA): TGTGCCAGCAGCCTGGACAGAAGACAGGAGGACACTGAAGCTTTCTTT.